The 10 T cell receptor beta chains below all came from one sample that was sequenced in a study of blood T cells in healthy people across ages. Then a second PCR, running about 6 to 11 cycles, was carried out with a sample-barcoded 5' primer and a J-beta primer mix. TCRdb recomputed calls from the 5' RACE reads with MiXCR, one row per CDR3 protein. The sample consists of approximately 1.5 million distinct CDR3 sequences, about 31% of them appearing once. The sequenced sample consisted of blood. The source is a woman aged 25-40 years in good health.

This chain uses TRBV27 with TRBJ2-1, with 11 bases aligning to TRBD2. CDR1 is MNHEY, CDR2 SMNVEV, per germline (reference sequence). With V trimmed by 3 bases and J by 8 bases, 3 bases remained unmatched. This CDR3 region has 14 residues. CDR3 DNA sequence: TGTGCCAGCAGTTTGACACTAGCGGGAGATGAGCAGTTCTTC. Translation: CASSLTLAGDEQFF.

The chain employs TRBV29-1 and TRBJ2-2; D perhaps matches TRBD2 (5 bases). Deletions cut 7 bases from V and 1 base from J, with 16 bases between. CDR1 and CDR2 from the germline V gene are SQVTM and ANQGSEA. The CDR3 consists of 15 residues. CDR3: CSGQLRGRNTGELFF. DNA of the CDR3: TGCAGCGGCCAACTTCGGGGAAGGAACACCGGGGAGCTGTTTTTT.

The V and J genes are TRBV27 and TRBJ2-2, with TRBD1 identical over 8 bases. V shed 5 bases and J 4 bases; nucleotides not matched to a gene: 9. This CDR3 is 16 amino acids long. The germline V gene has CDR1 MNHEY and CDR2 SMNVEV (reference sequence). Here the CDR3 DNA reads TGTGCCAGCAGTCCCCTCGACAGGGGCGGCACCGGGGAGCTGTTTTTT. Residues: CASSPLDRGGTGELFF.

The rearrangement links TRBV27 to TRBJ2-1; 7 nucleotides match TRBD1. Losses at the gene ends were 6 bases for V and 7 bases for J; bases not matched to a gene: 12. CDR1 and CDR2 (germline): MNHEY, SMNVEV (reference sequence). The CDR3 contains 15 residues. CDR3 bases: TGTGCCAGCAGCGAGAAGACAGGGACATGGAATGAGCAGTTCTTC. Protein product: CASSEKTGTWNEQFF.

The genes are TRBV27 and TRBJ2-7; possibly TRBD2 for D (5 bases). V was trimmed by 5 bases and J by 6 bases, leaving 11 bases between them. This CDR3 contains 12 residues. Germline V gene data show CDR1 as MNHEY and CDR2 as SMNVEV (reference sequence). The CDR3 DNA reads TGTGCCAGCAGTCCCGAGGGCGCCGAGCAGTACTTC. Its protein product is CASSPEGAEQYF.

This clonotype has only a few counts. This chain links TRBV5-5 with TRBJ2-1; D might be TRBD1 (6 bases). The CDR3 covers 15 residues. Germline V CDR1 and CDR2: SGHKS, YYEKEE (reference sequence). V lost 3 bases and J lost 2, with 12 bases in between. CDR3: CASSSGQRTYNEQFF. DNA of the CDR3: TGTGCCAGCAGCTCAGGACAGAGGACCTACAATGAGCAGTTCTTC.

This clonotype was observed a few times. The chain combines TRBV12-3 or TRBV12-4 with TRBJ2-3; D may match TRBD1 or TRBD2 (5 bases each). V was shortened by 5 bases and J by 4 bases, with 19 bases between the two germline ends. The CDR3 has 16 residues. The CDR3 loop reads CASSTGTRTGADTQYF. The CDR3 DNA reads TGTGCCAGCAGTACCGGGACGAGAACGGGCGCAGATACGCAGTATTTT.

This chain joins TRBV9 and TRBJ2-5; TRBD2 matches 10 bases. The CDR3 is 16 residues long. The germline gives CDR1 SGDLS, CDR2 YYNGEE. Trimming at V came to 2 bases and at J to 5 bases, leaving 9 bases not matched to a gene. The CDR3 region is CASSVNSGGARETQYF. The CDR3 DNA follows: TGTGCCAGCAGCGTTAACAGCGGGGGGGCCAGGGAGACCCAGTACTTC. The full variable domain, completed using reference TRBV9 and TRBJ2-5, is DSGVTQTPKHLITATGQRVTLRCSPRSGDLSVYWYQQSLDQGLQFLIQYYNGEERAKGNILERFSAQQFPDLHSELNLSSLELGDSALYFCASSVNSGGARETQYFGPGTRLLVL.

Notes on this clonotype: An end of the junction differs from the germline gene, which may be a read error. This CDR3 is CVSSFGTGGGIQYF. CDR3 nucleotide sequence: TGTGTCAGCAGCTTTGGGACAGGGGGTGGCATTCAGTACTTC. The J gene is TRBJ2-4, the V gene TRBV7-9; the match to TRBD1 covers 11 bases. CDR3 length: 14 residues. Germline lookup yields CDR1 SEHNR and CDR2 FQNEAQ (reference sequence).

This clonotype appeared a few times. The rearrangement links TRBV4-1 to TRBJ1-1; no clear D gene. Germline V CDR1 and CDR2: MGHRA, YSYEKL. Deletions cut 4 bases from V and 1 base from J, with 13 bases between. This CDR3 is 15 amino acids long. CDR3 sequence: CASSPAAKPNTEAFF. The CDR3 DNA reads TGCGCCAGCAGCCCCGCAGCTAAGCCGAACACTGAAGCTTTCTTT.